The clone carrying this TCR beta chain was seen ten or more times. This entry comes from a study of CD8 T cells in ankylosing spondylitis. Germline loops: CDR1 SEHNR, CDR2 FQNEAQ (reference sequence). The CDR3 runs 16 residues. Trimming cost V 4 bases and J 0 bases, with 16 bases left between them. MiXCR, run by TCRdb on the 5' RACE reads, gives a single entry per CDR3 protein. This sample has 200,000 to 300,000 distinct CDR3 sequences, with around 7.8% found just once. The chain is built from TRBV7-9 and TRBJ2-7, with D possibly TRBD2 on 6 matching bases. The receptor's source is a male donor with ankylosing spondylitis or in good health (not recorded which). Sequenced material: blood, either unsorted or a sorted T cell fraction (not recorded which). The DNA for the CDR3 is TGTGCCAGCAGCTCGAGAGGAGGGGACTCCTCCTACGAGCAGTACTTC. Its protein is CASSSRGGDSSYEQYF.